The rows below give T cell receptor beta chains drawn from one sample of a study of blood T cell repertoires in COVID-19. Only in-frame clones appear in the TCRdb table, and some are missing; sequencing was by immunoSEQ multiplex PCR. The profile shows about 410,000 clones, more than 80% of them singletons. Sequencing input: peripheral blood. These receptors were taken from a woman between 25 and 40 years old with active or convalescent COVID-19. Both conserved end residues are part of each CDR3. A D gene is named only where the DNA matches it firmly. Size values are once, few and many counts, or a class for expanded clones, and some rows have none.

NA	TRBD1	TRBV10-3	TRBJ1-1	TGTGCCATCAGTGAGAAGGGACAGGGTCGCACTGAAGCTTTCTTT	CAISEKGQGRTEAFF
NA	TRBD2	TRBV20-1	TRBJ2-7	TGCAGTGCTAGTCCCGTCTCTAGCGGAAACTACGAGCAGTACTTC	CSASPVSSGNYEQYF
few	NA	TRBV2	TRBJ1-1	TGTGCCAGCAGGCCGTCTGGGGGGGAAGCTTTCTTT	CASRPSGGEAFF
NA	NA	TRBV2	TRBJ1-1	TGTGCCAGCAGTGCGGCTAGAACGGGGTTCAACACTGAAGCTTTCTTT	CASSAARTGFNTEAFF
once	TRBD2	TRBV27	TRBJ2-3	TGTGCCAGTGCACCACTGGCGGGGGGATACACAGATACGCAGTATTTT	CASAPLAGGYTDTQYF
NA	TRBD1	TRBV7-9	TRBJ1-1	TGTGCCAGCACCCACCTGGGACAGGGGAACACTGAAGCTTTCTTT	CASTHLGQGNTEAFF
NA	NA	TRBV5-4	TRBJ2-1	TGTGCCAGCAGCTTAGCCGCCGGGACAATTAATGAGCAGTTCTTC	CASSLAAGTINEQFF
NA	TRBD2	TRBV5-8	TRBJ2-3	TGTGCCAGCAGCGTAAAGCTTTTAGCGGGATGGACGGATACGCAGTATTTT	CASSVKLLAGWTDTQYF
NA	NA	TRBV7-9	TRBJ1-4	TGTGCCAGCAAATTAGAGGGCGCAACTAATGAAAAACTGTTTTTT	CASKLEGATNEKLFF
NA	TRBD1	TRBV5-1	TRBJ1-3	TGCGCCAGCAGCCGTACAGGGGATTTCACTGGAAACACCATATATTTT	CASSRTGDFTGNTIYF
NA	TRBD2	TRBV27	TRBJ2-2	TGTGCCAGCAGTTTAGTAACTAGCGGGAACACCGGGGAGCTGTTTTTT	CASSLVTSGNTGELFF
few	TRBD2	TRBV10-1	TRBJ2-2	TGCGCCAGCAGTGAGTGGCTAGCGGGAGAAAATAACGGGGAGCTGTTTTTT	CASSEWLAGENNGELFF
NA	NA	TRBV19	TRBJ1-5	TGTGCCAGTAGTACCGGGCCGGGGGGCAATCAGCCCCAGCATTTT	CASSTGPGGNQPQHF
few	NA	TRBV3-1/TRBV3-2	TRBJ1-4	TGTGCCAGCAGCGCAGACGGAGGTTCTAATGAAAAACTGTTTTTT	CASSADGGSNEKLFF
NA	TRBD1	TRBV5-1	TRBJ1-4	TGCGCCAGCAGCTTGGCCGGGACAGACGATGAAAAACTGTTTTTT	CASSLAGTDDEKLFF
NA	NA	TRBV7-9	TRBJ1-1	TGTGCCAGCAGCACGGACATGAACACTGAAGCTTTCTTT	CASSTDMNTEAFF
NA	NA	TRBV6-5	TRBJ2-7	TGTGCCAGCATCCCTCAGAGGGTGCGTACCTACGAGCAGTACTTC	CASIPQRVRTYEQYF
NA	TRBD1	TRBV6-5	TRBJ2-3	TGTGCCAGTAGGACAGGGGGCTTAGGCACAGATACGCAGTATTTT	CASRTGGLGTDTQYF
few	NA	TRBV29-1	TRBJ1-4	TGCAGCGTTGAAGACAGGGGTGAAAAACTGTTTTTT	CSVEDRGEKLFF
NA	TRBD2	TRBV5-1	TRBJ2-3	TGCGCCAGCAGCTTGGAAACGGGGGGGCCGTTTGATACGCAGTATTTT	CASSLETGGPFDTQYF